This is a list of T cell receptor beta chains from one sample in a study of CD8 T cells in ankylosing spondylitis. TCRdb re-derived calls from the 5' RACE reads in MiXCR, one entry per CDR3 protein. The data show around 150,000 distinct CDR3 sequences, 9.5% to 13% seen once. The material sequenced was blood, either unsorted or a sorted T cell fraction (not recorded which). The receptors derive from a male donor with ankylosing spondylitis or in good health (not recorded which). Both conserved end residues are part of each CDR3. Fields, in order: clone size, V gene, J gene, D gene, CDR3 DNA, CDR3 protein. D genes are given only for firm matches. Only part of the rows carry a size: once, few, many, or a class if the clone is expanded.

many	TRBV7-2	TRBJ2-1	-	TGTGCCAGCAGCCCCCGATCTCGTAACAGCGGTGTTAACAATGAGCAGTTCTTC	CASSPRSRNSGVNNEQFF
-	TRBV7-2	TRBJ2-7	-	TGTGCCAGCAGCTTAGTGGCGAGGAGGACCTACGAGCAGTACTTC	CASSLVARRTYEQYF
few	TRBV7-9	TRBJ2-3	TRBD2	TGTGCCAGCAGCCTTCTAGCGGGAGGGCTGGGCACAGATACGCAGTATTTT	CASSLLAGGLGTDTQYF
many	TRBV27	TRBJ1-4	TRBD1	TGTGCCAGCAGTTCGGACAGGGCTTCTAATGAAAAACTGTTTTTT	CASSSDRASNEKLFF
many	TRBV15	TRBJ2-3	-	TGTGCCACCAGCAGAGATCAACACTCCACAGATACGCAGTATTTT	CATSRDQHSTDTQYF
few	TRBV5-1	TRBJ1-1	-	TGCGCCAGCAGCTTAGGATTAGACAGGAACACTGAAGCTTTCTTT	CASSLGLDRNTEAFF
many	TRBV11-2	TRBJ2-7	-	TGTGCCAGCAGCTTAGGAGTCGGGGAGCAGTACTTC	CASSLGVGEQYF
-	TRBV5-6	TRBJ2-2	-	TGTGCCATCAGCCCGGGACGGCACGGGGAGCTGTTTTTT	CAISPGRHGELFF
many	TRBV7-8	TRBJ1-1	TRBD1	TGTGCCAGCAGAACAGGGGTCATTGGCACTGAAGCTTTCTTT	CASRTGVIGTEAFF
many	TRBV6-1	TRBJ2-7	-	TGTGCCAGCAGGGACCCGGGACGGTTCAACGAGCAGTACTTC	CASRDPGRFNEQYF
-	TRBV20-1	TRBJ1-2	TRBD1	TGCAGTGCAGATACCGGGACAGGGGGCTTTAGCTATGGCTACACCTTC	CSADTGTGGFSYGYTF
few	TRBV12-3/TRBV12-4	TRBJ1-2	-	TGTGCCAGCAGTATTCGGCCGGGGGCCAGGGGTTATGGCTACACCTTC	CASSIRPGARGYGYTF
-	TRBV3-1	TRBJ2-7	-	TGTGCCAGCAGTCAACCCGGGGAGCCGAGCGAGCAGTACTTC	CASSQPGEPSEQYF
few	TRBV20-1	TRBJ1-1	-	TGCAGTGCTAGTCGACAGCAGAACACTGAAGCTTTCTTT	CSASRQQNTEAFF
many	TRBV6-2/TRBV6-3	TRBJ2-7	-	TGTGCCAGCAGTGCATCCGGGACATACGAGCAGTACTTC	CASSASGTYEQYF
many	TRBV12-3/TRBV12-4	TRBJ2-3	TRBD2	TGTGCCAGCAGTCGCACTAGCGGGCCGGAGGTGGGCACAGATACGCAGTATTTT	CASSRTSGPEVGTDTQYF
many	TRBV5-1	TRBJ1-2	TRBD1	TGCGCCAGCAGCTTGGCCGGGACAGGGAACTATGGCTACACCTTC	CASSLAGTGNYGYTF
many	TRBV15	TRBJ1-4	-	TGTGCCACCAGCAGAGATTTAAGTCAGGGTAATGAAAAACTGTTTTTT	CATSRDLSQGNEKLFF
few	TRBV11-2	TRBJ1-4	-	TGTGCCAGCAGCTTAGATCGGGGGCTTAATGAAAAACTGTTTTTT	CASSLDRGLNEKLFF
few	TRBV10-3	TRBJ2-3	-	TGTGCCATCAGTGACGGCACAGATACGCAGTATTTT	CAISDGTDTQYF
-	TRBV5-5	TRBJ2-1	-	TGTGCCAGCAGCTTGTGGACCAATGAGCAGTTCTTC	CASSLWTNEQFF
many	TRBV29-1	TRBJ1-2	-	TGCAGCGTTGCACAGGGCGACTATGGCTACACCTTC	CSVAQGDYGYTF
many	TRBV6-6	TRBJ2-7	TRBD1	TGTGCCAGCAGTCGGACAGGCCCCTACGAGCAGTACTTC	CASSRTGPYEQYF
many	TRBV20-1	TRBJ2-5	TRBD2	TGCAGTGCCGAGGGACTAGCCGGAGAGACCCAGTACTTC	CSAEGLAGETQYF
many	TRBV5-1	TRBJ2-1	TRBD2	TGCGCCAGCAGCCTACTGGGACTAGCGGGAAACAATGAGCAGTTCTTC	CASSLLGLAGNNEQFF
many	TRBV6-5	TRBJ2-7	TRBD1	TGTGCCAGCAGTTACTCGGGCCGGACAGGGGTCTACGAGCAGTACTTC	CASSYSGRTGVYEQYF
many	TRBV20-1	TRBJ1-5	-	TGCAGTGCTAGAGATCGCCCCTCCCGGGCCTACAATCAGCCCCAGCATTTT	CSARDRPSRAYNQPQHF
few	TRBV4-3	TRBJ2-3	-	TGCGCCAGCAGCCCTAGTGGGAGGACAGATACGCAGTATTTT	CASSPSGRTDTQYF
-	TRBV10-3	TRBJ2-7	TRBD1	TGTGCCATCAGTGAGACAGGGGTGGACTACGAGCAGTACTTC	CAISETGVDYEQYF
-	TRBV11-2	TRBJ1-1	-	TGTGCCAGCAGCTTACGCGACCAGCAGAACACTGAAGCTTTCTTT	CASSLRDQQNTEAFF
many	TRBV12-3/TRBV12-4	TRBJ1-2	-	TGTGCCAGCAGGGGGACCAGAGGATTCCCTAACTATGGCTACACCTTC	CASRGTRGFPNYGYTF
once	TRBV10-3	TRBJ1-4	-	TGTGCCATCAGTGAGAGGGAAGAAAAACTGTTTTTT	CAISEREEKLFF
-	TRBV7-2	TRBJ2-3	TRBD1	TGTGCCAGCAGCCGACAGGGGTCCCCCACAGATACGCAGTATTTT	CASSRQGSPTDTQYF
few	TRBV11-2	TRBJ1-4	TRBD1	TGTGCCAGCAGCCCGCGGGGGACAGTGACTAATGAAAAACTGTTTTTT	CASSPRGTVTNEKLFF
-	TRBV5-6	TRBJ2-3	-	TGTGCCAGCAGCTTGTGGCGGAGCACAGATACGCAGTATTTT	CASSLWRSTDTQYF
many	TRBV24-1	TRBJ2-1	TRBD2	TGTGCCACCAGTGAAGGGGGCTTGGCTAGCGGGAGCAGTTCCTACAATGAGCAGTTCTTC	CATSEGGLASGSSSYNEQFF
many	TRBV27	TRBJ1-6	TRBD1	TGTGCCAGCAGTTCCCGACCCCGACAGGGGGCGTACTATAATTCACCCCTCCACTTT	CASSSRPRQGAYYNSPLHF
many	TRBV24-1	TRBJ1-1	-	TGTGCCACCAGTGATCTCGCACAGGGATGTAACACTGAAGCTTTCTTT	CATSDLAQGCNTEAFF
few	TRBV10-1	TRBJ2-3	TRBD2	TGCGCCAGACGAACGCCCAAAAGGACTAGCGGGGGAGTAACAGATACGCAGTATTTT	CARRTPKRTSGGVTDTQYF
-	TRBV4-1	TRBJ2-7	TRBD2	TGCGCCAGCAGCCAATTTGCGGGAGTCTCCGAGCAGTACTTC	CASSQFAGVSEQYF
few	TRBV20-1	TRBJ2-7	TRBD1	TGCAGTGCTAGAGATCCCCAGACAGGGATCGACGAGCAGTACTTC	CSARDPQTGIDEQYF
many	TRBV20-1	TRBJ2-3	TRBD1	TGCAGTGCTAGGGGGGCTAACAGGGGCGGCACAGATACGCAGTATTTT	CSARGANRGGTDTQYF
many	TRBV20-1	TRBJ2-7	-	TGCAGTGCTATCGACCATAAGGGAGAGCAGTACTTC	CSAIDHKGEQYF
many	TRBV20-1	TRBJ2-7	-	TGCAGTGCTAGAGCCGGTTTTACCTACGAGCAGTACTTC	CSARAGFTYEQYF
few	TRBV7-8	TRBJ2-1	TRBD2	TGTGCCAGCAGCTCACGGGACTACTATAGGGATGAGCAGTTCTTC	CASSSRDYYRDEQFF
-	TRBV5-6	TRBJ2-2	TRBD2	TGTGCCAGCGGACTAGCGGGAGTCTTGGCCGGGGAGCTGTTTTTT	CASGLAGVLAGELFF
-	TRBV4-3	TRBJ2-3	-	TGCGCCGGCAGCCGTGGCTCCGGGACAAGCACAGATACGCAGTATTTT	CAGSRGSGTSTDTQYF
-	TRBV5-1	TRBJ2-3	-	TGCGCCAGCAGCCCCGGGACGGGGGGCGGCACGCAGTATTTT	CASSPGTGGGTQYF
many	TRBV3-1	TRBJ2-5	TRBD2	TGTGCCAGCAGCCAAGAAGCGGTCCTAGCGGACCAAGAGACCCAGTACTTC	CASSQEAVLADQETQYF
few	TRBV5-6	TRBJ1-1	-	TGTGCCAGCAGCTGGAGGACAGCCAAGAACACTGAAGCTTTCTTT	CASSWRTAKNTEAFF
many	TRBV20-1	TRBJ2-7	TRBD1	TGCAGTGCTAGAGATAACCCCGTGACAGGGTCACCCTACGAGCAGTACTTC	CSARDNPVTGSPYEQYF
many	TRBV29-1	TRBJ1-3	TRBD1	TGCAGCGTTGAAGATACGACAGGGCGAAGTGGAAACACCATATATTTT	CSVEDTTGRSGNTIYF
-	TRBV5-1	TRBJ2-7	TRBD1	TGCGCCAGCAGCTTGGACAGGGGATCCTACGAGCACTACTTC	CASSLDRGSYEHYF
many	TRBV5-6	TRBJ1-5	-	TGTGCCAGCAGCTTGATCGGCTCTGGGGGGGGGAGCAATCAGCCCCAGCATTTT	CASSLIGSGGGSNQPQHF